At least ten counts were recorded for the clone carrying this T cell receptor beta chain. The antigen remains unidentified. The data were taken from a study of CD8 T cells in ankylosing spondylitis. Broader study findings: Ankylosing spondylitis blood appeared to be characterized by a TCR beta motif of eight highly homologous variants.

Trimming stripped 4 bases from V and 0 bases from J, with 11 bases between. CDR3 length: 14 residues. Per the germline V gene, CDR1 is SGHRS and CDR2 is YFSETQ. Making the TCR beta libraries involved quantitative 5'-RACE with molecular barcodes. TCRdb itself ran the 5' RACE reads through MiXCR, one entry per CDR3 protein. This table has fewer than 750,000 distinct CDR3 sequences, 19% appearing once. The rearrangement links TRBV5-1 to TRBJ2-7, with TRBD1 as a possible D gene (5 bases). Sample: blood, either unsorted or a sorted T cell fraction (not recorded which). The receptor was derived from a male donor with ankylosing spondylitis. The CDR3 coding sequence is TGCGCCAGCAGCACTCCAGGGAACTCCTACGAGCAGTACTTC. Protein sequence: CASSTPGNSYEQYF. The entire variable domain, with the rest obtained from reference TRBV5-1 and TRBJ2-7, is as follows: KAGVTQTPRYLIKTRGQQVTLSCSPISGHRSVSWYQQTPGQGLQFLFEYFSETQRNKGNFPGRFSGRQFSNSRSEMNVSTLELGDSALYLCASSTPGNSYEQYFGPGTRLTVT.